This T cell receptor (beta chain) was recorded in a study of blood T cell repertoires in COVID-19. The wider study: Specimens from acute and convalescent COVID-19 originated in the United States, Italy and Spain. The cDNA or gDNA used as material had been derived from T cells, B-cell-depleted T cells, or PBMCs.

The V gene's germline CDR1 is SGHNT and CDR2 YYREEE (reference sequence). The ends were cut back, 2 bases at V and 3 bases at J, with 12 bases in the middle. The CDR3 runs to 15 residues. This clone was observed a single time. In the authors' methods: Reference gene primer amplification gave estimated nucleated cell counts. The repertoire was sequenced with immunoSEQ multiplex PCR; TCRdb's copy has only in-frame clones and lacks some. V, J and clone size are taken as reported in that table, and D and trimming were inferred from the DNA itself. The data contain some 87,000 clones, around 87% of them singletons.

The sequenced sample was peripheral blood. The gene calls are TRBV5-4 and TRBJ2-1; tentative D call: TRBD2 (6 bases). The clonotype comes from a human donor in a cohort sampled during active COVID-19. The CDR3, as DNA: TGTGCCAGCAGCTTAACGGGGGTACACTACAATGAGCAGTTCTTC. Translated, it gives CASSLTGVHYNEQFF.